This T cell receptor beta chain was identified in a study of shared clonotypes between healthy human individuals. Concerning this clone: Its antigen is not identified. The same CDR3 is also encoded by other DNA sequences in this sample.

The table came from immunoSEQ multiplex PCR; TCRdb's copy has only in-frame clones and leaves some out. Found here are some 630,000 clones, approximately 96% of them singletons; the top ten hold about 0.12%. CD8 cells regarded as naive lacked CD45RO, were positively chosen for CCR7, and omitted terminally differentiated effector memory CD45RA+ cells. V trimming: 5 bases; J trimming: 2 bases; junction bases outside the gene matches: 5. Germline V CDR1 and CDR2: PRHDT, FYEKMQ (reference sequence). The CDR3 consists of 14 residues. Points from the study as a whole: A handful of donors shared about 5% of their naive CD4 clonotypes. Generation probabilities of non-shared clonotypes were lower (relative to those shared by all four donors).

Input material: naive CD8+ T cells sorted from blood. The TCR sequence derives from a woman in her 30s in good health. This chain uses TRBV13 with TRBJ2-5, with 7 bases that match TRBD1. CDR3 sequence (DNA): TGTGCCAGCAGCCTCGACAGGGAACAAGAGACCCAGTACTTC. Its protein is CASSLDREQETQYF.